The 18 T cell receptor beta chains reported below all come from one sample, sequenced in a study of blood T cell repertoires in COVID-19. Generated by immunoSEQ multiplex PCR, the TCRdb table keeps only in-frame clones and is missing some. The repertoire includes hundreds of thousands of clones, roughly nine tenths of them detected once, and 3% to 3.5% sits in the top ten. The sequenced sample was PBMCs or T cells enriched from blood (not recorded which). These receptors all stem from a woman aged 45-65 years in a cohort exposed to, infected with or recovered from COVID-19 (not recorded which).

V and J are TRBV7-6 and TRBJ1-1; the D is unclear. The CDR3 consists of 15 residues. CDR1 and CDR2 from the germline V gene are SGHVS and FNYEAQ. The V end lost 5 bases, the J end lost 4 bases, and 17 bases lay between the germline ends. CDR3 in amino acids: CASSANEAPSTEAFF. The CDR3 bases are TGTGCCAGCAGCGCCAATGAGGCCCCCAGCACTGAAGCTTTCTTT.

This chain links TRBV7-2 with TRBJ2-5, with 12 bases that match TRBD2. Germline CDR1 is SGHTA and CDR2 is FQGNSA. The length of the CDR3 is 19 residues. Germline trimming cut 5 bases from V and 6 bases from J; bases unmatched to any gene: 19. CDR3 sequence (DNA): TGTGCCAGCAGCGTCACTCCTAGCGGGGGGGCGAGGGTGGCGAAGACCCAGTACTTC. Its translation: CASSVTPSGGARVAKTQYF.

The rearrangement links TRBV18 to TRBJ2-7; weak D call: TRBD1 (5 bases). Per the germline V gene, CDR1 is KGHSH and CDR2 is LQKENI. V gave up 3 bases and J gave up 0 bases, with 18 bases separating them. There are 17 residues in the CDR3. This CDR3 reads CASSPTSFRDVSYEQYF. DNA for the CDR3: TGTGCCAGCTCACCCACTTCGTTCAGGGATGTCTCCTACGAGCAGTACTTC. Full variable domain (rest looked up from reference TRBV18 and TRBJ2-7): NAGVMQNPRHLVRRRGQEARLRCSPMKGHSHVYWYRQLPEEGLKFMVYLQKENIIDESGMPKERFSAEFPKEGPSILRIQQVVRGDSAAYFCASSPTSFRDVSYEQYFGPGTRLTVT.

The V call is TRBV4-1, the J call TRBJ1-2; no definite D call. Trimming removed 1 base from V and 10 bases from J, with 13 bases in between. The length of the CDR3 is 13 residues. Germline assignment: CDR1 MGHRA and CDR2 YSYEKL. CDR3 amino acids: CASSQGKSSPYTF. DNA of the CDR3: TGCGCCAGCAGCCAAGGTAAAAGCTCCCCCTACACCTTC.

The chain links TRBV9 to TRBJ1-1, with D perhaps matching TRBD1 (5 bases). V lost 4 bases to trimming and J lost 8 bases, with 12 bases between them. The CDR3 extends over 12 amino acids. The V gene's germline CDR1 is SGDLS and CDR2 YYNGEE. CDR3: CASSPPAGEAFF. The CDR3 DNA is TGTGCCAGCAGCCCTCCCGCAGGGGAAGCTTTCTTT. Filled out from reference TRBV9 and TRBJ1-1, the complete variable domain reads DSGVTQTPKHLITATGQRVTLRCSPRSGDLSVYWYQQSLDQGLQFLIQYYNGEERAKGNILERFSAQQFPDLHSELNLSSLELGDSALYFCASSPPAGEAFFGQGTRLTVV.

CDR3 sequence reads: CASSLGGLSYYEQYF. The DNA of the CDR3 is TGTGCCAGCAGCTTGGGGGGACTATCTTACTACGAGCAGTACTTC. The chain recombines TRBV5-5 with TRBJ2-7; 7 positions agree with TRBD2. Per the germline V gene, CDR1 is SGHKS and CDR2 is YYEKEE (reference sequence). J was trimmed by 3 bases and V by 0 bases; bases with no gene match: 6. This CDR3 is 15 amino acids long.

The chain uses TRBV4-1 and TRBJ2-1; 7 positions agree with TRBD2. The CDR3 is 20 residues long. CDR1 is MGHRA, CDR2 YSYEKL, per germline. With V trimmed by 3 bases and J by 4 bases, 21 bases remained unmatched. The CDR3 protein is CASSQVFQNSGEKGYNEQFF. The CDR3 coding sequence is TGCGCCAGCAGCCAGGTCTTCCAAAACAGCGGGGAAAAAGGATACAATGAGCAGTTCTTC.

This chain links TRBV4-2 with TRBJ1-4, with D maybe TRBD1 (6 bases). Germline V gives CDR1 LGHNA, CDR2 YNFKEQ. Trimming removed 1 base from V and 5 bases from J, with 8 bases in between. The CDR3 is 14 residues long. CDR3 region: CASSQGQGNEKLFF. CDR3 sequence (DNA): TGTGCCAGCAGCCAAGGGCAGGGGAATGAAAAACTGTTTTTT.

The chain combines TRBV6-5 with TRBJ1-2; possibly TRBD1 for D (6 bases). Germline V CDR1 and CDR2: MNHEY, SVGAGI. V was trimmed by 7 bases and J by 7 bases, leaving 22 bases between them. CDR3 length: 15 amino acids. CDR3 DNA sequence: TGTGCCAGCACCAACTCAGGGGTTTTCACTGGTGGCTACACCTTC. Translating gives CASTNSGVFTGGYTF.

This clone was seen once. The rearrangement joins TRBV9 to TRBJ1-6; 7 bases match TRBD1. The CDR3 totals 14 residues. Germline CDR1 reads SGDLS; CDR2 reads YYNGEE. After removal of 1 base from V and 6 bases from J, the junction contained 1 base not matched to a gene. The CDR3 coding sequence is TGTGCCAGCAGCGTACAGGGGGGTAATTCACCCCTCCACTTT. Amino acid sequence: CASSVQGGNSPLHF.

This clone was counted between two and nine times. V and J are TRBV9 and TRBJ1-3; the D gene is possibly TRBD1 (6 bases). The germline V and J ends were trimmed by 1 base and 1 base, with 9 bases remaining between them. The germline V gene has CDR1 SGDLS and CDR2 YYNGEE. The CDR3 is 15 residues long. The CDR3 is CASSVKDSSGNTIYF. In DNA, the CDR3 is TGTGCCAGCAGCGTAAAGGACAGTTCTGGAAACACCATATATTTT.

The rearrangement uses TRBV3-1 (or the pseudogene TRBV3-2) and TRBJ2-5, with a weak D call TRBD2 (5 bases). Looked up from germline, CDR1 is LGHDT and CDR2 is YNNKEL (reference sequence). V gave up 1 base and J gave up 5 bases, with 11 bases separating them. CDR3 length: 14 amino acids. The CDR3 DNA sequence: TGTGCCAGCAGCCAAGGGCGGGTCCGGGAGACCCAGTACTTC. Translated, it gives CASSQGRVRETQYF.

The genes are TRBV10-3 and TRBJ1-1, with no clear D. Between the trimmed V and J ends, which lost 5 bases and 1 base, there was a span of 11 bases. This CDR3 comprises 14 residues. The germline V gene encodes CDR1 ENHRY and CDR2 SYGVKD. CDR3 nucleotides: TGTGCCATCAGTACACCTCTCAAGAACACTGAAGCTTTCTTT. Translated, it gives CAISTPLKNTEAFF.

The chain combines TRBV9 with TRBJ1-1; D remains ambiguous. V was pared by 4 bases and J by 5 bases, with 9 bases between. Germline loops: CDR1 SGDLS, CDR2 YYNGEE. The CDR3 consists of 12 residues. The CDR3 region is CASSPPGTEAFF. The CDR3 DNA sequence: TGTGCCAGCAGCCCCCCAGGTACTGAAGCTTTCTTT.

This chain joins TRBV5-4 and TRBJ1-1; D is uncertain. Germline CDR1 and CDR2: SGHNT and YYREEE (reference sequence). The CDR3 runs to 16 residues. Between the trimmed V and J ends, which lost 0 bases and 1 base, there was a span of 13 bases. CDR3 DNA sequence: TGTGCCAGCAGCTTGGTCGGGTCAGTAGGGAACACTGAAGCTTTCTTT. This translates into CASSLVGSVGNTEAFF. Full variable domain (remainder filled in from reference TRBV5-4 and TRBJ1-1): ETGVTQSPTHLIKTRGQQVTLRCSSQSGHNTVSWYQQALGQGPQFIFQYYREEENGRGNFPPRFSGLQFPNYSSELNVNALELDDSALYLCASSLVGSVGNTEAFFGQGTRLTVV.

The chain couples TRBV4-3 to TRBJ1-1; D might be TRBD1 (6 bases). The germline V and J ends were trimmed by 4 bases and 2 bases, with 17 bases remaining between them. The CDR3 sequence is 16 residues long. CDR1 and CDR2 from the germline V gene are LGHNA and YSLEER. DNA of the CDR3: TGCGCCAGCAGCCTAGGGGTTCAGGGGCAAAACACTGAAGCTTTCTTT. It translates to CASSLGVQGQNTEAFF.

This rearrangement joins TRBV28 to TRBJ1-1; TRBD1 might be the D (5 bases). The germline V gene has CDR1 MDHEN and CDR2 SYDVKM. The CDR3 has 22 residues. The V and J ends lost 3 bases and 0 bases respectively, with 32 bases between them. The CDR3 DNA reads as TGTGCCAGCAGTTTTGGCTGGCCTACCGACAGTTTCTCGTTTGCAGTGAACACTGAAGCTTTCTTT. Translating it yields CASSFGWPTDSFSFAVNTEAFF.

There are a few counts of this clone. As DNA, the CDR3 is TGTGCCAGCAGCCAAGAGGGGGGTTATGGCTACACCTTC. As protein: CASSQEGGYGYTF. This chain uses TRBV3-1 (or the pseudogene TRBV3-2) with TRBJ1-2, with D tentatively TRBD1 (5 bases). This CDR3 comprises 13 residues. The V gene's germline CDR1 is LGHDT and CDR2 YNNKEL (reference sequence). V shed 0 bases and J shed 5 bases, with 7 bases lying between them.